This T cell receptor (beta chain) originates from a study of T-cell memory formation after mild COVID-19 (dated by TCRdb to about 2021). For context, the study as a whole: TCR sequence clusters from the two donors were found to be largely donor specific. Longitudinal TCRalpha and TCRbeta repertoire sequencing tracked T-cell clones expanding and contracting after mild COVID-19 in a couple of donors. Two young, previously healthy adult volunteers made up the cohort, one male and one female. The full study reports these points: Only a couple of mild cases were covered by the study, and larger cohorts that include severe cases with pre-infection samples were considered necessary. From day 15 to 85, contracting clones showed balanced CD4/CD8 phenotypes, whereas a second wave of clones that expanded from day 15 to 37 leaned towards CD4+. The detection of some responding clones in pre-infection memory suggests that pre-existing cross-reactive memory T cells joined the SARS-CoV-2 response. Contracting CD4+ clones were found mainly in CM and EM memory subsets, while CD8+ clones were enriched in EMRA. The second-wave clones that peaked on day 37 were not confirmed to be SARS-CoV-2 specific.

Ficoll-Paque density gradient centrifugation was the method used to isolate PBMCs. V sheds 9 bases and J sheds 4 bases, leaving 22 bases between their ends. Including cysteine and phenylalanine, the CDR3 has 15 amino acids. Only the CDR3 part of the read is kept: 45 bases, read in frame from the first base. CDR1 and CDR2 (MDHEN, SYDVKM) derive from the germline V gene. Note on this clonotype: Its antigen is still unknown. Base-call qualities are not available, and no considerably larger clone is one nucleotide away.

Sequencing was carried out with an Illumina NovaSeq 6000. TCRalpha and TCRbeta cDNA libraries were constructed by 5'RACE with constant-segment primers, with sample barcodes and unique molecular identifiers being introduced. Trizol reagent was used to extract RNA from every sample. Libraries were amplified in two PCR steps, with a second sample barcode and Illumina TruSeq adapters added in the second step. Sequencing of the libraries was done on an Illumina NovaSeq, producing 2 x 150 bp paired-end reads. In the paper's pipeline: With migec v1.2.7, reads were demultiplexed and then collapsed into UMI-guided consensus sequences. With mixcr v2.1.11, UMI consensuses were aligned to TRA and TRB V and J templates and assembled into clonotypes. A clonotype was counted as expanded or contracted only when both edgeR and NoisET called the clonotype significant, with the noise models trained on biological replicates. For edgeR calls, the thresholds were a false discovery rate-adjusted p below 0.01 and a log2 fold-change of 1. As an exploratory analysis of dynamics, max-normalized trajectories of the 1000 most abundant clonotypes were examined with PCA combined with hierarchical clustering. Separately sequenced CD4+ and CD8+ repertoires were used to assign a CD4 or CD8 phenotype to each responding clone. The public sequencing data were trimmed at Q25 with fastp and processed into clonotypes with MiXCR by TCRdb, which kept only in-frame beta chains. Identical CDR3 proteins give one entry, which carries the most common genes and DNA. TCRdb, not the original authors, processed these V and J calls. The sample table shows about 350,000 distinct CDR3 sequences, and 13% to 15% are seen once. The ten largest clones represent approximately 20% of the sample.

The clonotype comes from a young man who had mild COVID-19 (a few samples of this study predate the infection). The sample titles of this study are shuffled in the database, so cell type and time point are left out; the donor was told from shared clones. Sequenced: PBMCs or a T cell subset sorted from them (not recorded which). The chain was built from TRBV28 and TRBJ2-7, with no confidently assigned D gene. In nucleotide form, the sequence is TGTGCCAGTTCTCCCCCAAAGGTCACAGCATACGAGCAGTACTTC. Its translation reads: CASSPPKVTAYEQYF.